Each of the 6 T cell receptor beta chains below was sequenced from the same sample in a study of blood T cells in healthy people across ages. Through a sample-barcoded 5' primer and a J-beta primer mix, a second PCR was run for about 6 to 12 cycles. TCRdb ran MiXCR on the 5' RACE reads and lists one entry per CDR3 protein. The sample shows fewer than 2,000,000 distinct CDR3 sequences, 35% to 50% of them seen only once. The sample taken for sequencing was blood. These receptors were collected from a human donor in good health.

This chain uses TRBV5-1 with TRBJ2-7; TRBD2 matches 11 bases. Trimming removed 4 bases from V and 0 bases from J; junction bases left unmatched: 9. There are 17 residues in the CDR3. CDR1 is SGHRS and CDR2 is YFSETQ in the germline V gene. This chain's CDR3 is CASSDDPSGGPSYEQYF. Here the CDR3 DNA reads TGCGCCAGCAGCGACGACCCTAGCGGGGGGCCCTCCTACGAGCAGTACTTC. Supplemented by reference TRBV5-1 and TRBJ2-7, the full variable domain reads KAGVTQTPRYLIKTRGQQVTLSCSPISGHRSVSWYQQTPGQGLQFLFEYFSETQRNKGNFPGRFSGRQFSNSRSEMNVSTLELGDSALYLCASSDDPSGGPSYEQYFGPGTRLTVT.

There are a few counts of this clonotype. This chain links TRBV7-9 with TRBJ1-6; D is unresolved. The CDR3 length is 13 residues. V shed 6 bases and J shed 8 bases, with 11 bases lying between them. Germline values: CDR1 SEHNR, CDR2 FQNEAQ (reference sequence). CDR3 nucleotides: TGTGCCAGCAGGGAAGGGTCGGATTCACCCCTCCACTTT. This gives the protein CASREGSDSPLHF.

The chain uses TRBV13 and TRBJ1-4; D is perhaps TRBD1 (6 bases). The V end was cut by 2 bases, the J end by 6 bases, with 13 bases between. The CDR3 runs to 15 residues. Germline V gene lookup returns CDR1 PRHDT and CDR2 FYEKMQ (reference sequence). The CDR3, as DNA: TGTGCCAGCAGCTTACAAGGGGGTATAGATGAAAAACTGTTTTTT. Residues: CASSLQGGIDEKLFF.

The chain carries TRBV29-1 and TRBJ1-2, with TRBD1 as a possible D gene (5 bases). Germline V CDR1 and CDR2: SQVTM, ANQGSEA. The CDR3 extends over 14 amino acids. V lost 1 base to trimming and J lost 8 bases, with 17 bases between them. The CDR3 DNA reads TGCAGCGTTGAAGTATTAGGGACGGGGTACGGCTACACCTTC. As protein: CSVEVLGTGYGYTF.

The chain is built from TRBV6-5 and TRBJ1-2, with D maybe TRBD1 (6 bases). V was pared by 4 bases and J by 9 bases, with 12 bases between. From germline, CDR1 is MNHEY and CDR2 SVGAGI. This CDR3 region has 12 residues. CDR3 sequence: CASSSPTGRYTF. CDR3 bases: TGTGCCAGCAGTTCTCCTACAGGGCGCTACACCTTC.

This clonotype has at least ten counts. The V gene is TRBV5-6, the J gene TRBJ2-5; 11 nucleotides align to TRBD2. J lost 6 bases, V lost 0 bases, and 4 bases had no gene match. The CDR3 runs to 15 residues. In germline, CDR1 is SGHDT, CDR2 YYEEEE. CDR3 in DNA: TGTGCCAGCAGCTTGGTTACTAGCGGGGGTCAGACCCAGTACTTC. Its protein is CASSLVTSGGQTQYF. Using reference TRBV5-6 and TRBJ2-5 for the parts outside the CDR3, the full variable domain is DAGVTQSPTHLIKTRGQQVTLRCSPKSGHDTVSWYQQALGQGPQFIFQYYEEEERQRGNFPDRFSGHQFPNYSSELNVNALLLGDSALYLCASSLVTSGGQTQYFGPGTRLLVL.